Below are 8 T cell receptor beta chains sequenced from a single sample in a study of beta chain features in type 1 diabetes. Study results and limitations: TCRB CDR3 length was moderately but significantly reduced in all four CD4+ subsets of Type 1 diabetes patients.

The antigens of these receptors remain unknown. Since all of the isolated RNA was reverse transcribed, expressed TCRB transcripts were what got sequenced. Using immunoSEQ multiplex PCR, the repertoire was profiled, and TCRdb retains in-frame clones only, with some absent. The sample records 250,000 to 300,000 clones, approximately 15% being singletons. The sample consisted of naive CD4+ T cells from blood. These receptors originate from a man aged 25-45 years with type 1 diabetes.

V usage is TRBV7-9 and J usage is TRBJ1-2; D uncertain. The V gene lost 4 bases and the J gene lost 8 bases, with 17 bases spanning the gap. CDR3 length: 14 residues. Per the germline V gene, CDR1 is SEHNR and CDR2 is FQNEAQ (reference sequence). In DNA, the CDR3 is TGTGCCAGCAGCTCGGGAAGTTGGCTCCGAGGCTACACCTTC. Translated: CASSSGSWLRGYTF.

This clone was observed a single time. The rearrangement joins TRBV9 to TRBJ1-3; unclear D gene. Per germline, CDR1 SGDLS and CDR2 YYNGEE. There are 17 residues in the CDR3. Trimming cost V 0 bases and J 4 bases, with 17 bases left between them. In DNA, the CDR3 is TGTGCCAGCAGCGTAGTTCCAAGAGGGCATTCAGGAAACACCATATATTTT. Its translation: CASSVVPRGHSGNTIYF.

The chain employs TRBV7-3 and TRBJ1-1; TRBD1 matches 8 bases. With V trimmed by 8 bases and J by 1 base, 3 bases remained unmatched. The V gene's germline CDR1 is SGHTA and CDR2 FQGTGA. The CDR3 totals 13 residues. The DNA of the CDR3 is TGTGCCAGCGGACAGGGATGGAACACTGAAGCTTTCTTT. Translated: CASGQGWNTEAFF.

This chain links TRBV7-3 with TRBJ2-1, with 9 bases fitting TRBD1. Trimming cost V 4 bases and J 7 bases; bases outside gene matches: 5. The V gene's germline CDR1 is SGHTA and CDR2 FQGTGA. The CDR3 has 14 residues. The CDR3 loop reads CASSSGQGPNEQFF. The CDR3 DNA reads as TGTGCCAGCAGCTCGGGACAGGGTCCTAATGAGCAGTTCTTC.

The sample holds a few counts of this clone. The chain has TRBV9 and TRBJ2-3; the D gene is possibly TRBD1 (5 bases). Germline assignment: CDR1 SGDLS and CDR2 YYNGEE. The CDR3 spans 15 residues. V was shortened by 0 bases and J by 1 base, with 9 bases between the two germline ends. The CDR3 protein is CASSVEGHGTDTQYF. The DNA of the CDR3 is TGTGCCAGCAGCGTAGAAGGACATGGCACAGATACGCAGTATTTT.

In its sample, this clone was seen a few times. In the same sample, other DNA sequences code for this CDR3. The chain joins TRBV5-1 to TRBJ2-2; D gene unclear. V was trimmed by 3 bases and J by 2 bases, leaving 8 bases between them. Germline CDR1 SGHRS, CDR2 YFSETQ. This CDR3 has 14 residues. CDR3 coding DNA: TGCGCCAGCAGCTCCCACAGAAACACCGGGGAGCTGTTTTTT. This sequence encodes CASSSHRNTGELFF.

Only a few counts were recorded for this clone. This chain joins TRBV28 and TRBJ2-2, with D tentatively TRBD2 (5 bases). This CDR3 region has 15 residues. Germline V gene lookup returns CDR1 MDHEN and CDR2 SYDVKM. The ends were cut back, 6 bases at V and 0 bases at J, with 11 bases in the middle. The DNA of the CDR3 is TGTGCCAGCAGACCCCCGCGGGCGAACACCGGGGAGCTGTTTTTT. Translated: CASRPPRANTGELFF.

This clone was seen only a few times. J is TRBJ2-1 and V is TRBV28, with 7 bases fitting TRBD1. Unmatched junction bases numbered 15, after V lost 5 bases and J lost 8 bases. The CDR3 runs to 16 residues. CDR1 and CDR2 from the germline V gene are MDHEN and SYDVKM. CDR3: CASSPTGTVKFHEQFF. The CDR3 region has the DNA TGTGCCAGCAGTCCTACCGGGACAGTAAAATTCCATGAGCAGTTCTTC.